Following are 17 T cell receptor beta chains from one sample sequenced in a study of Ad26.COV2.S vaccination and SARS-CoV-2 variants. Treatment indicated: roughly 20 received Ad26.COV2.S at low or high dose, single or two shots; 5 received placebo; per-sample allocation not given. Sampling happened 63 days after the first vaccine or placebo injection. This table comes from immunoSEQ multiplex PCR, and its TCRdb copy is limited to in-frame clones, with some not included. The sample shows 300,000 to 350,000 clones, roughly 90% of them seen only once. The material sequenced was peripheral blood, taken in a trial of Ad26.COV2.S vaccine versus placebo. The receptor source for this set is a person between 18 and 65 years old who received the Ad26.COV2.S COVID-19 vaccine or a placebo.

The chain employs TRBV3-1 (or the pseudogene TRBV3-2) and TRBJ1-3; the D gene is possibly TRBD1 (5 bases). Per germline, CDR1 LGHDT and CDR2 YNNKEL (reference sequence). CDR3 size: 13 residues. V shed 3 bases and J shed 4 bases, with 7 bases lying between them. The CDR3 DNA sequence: TGTGCCAGCAGCCAGCAGGGCGGAAACACCATATATTTT. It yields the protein CASSQQGGNTIYF.

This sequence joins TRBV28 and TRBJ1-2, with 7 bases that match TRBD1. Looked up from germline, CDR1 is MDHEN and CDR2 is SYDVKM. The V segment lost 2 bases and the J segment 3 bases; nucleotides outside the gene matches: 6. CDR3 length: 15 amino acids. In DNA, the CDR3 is TGTGCCAGCAGTTTACCGACAGGGATTGACTATGGCTACACCTTC. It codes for CASSLPTGIDYGYTF.

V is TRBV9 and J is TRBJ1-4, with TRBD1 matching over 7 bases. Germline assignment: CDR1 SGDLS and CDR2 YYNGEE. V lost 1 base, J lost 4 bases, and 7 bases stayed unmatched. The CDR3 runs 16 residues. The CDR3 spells CASSVTGGQYNEKLFF. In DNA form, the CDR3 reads TGTGCCAGCAGCGTAACTGGGGGACAGTATAATGAAAAACTGTTTTTT.

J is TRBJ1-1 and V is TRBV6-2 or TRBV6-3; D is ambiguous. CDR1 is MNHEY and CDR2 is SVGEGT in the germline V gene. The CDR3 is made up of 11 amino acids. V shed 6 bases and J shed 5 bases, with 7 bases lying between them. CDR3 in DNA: TGTGCCAGCAGCCCGGCAACTGAAGCTTTCTTT. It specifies CASSPATEAFF.

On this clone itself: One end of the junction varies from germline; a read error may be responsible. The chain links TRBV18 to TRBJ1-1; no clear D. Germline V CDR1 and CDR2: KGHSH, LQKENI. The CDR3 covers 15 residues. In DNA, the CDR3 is TGTGCCAGCTCGCCAACCCGGGGATTGAAGACTGAAGCTTTCTTT. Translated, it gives CASSPTRGLKTEAFF.

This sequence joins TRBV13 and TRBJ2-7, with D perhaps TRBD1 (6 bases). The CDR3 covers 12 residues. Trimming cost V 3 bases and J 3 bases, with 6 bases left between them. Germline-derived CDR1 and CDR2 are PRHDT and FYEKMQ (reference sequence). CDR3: CASSLDSYEQYF. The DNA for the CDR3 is TGTGCCAGCAGCTTGGACAGCTACGAGCAGTACTTC.

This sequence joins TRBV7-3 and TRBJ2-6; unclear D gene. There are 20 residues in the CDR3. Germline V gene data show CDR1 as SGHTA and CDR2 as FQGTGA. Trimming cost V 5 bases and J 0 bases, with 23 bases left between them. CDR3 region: CASSANLGSQSISGANVLTF. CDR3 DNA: TGTGCCAGCAGCGCAAATTTGGGATCACAGTCCATCTCTGGGGCCAACGTCCTGACTTTC.

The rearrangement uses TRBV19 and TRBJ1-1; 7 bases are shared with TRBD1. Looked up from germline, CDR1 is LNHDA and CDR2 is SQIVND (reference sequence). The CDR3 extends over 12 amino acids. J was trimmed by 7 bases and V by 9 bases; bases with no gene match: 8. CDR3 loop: CASTGVLFEAFF. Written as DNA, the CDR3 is TGTGCCAGCACAGGGGTTCTATTTGAAGCTTTCTTT.

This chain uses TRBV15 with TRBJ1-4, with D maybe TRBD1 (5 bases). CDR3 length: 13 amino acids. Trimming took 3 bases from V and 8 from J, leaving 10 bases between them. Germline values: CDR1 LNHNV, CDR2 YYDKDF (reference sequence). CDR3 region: CATSRGLREKLFF. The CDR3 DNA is TGTGCCACCAGCAGGGGACTGCGAGAAAAACTGTTTTTT.

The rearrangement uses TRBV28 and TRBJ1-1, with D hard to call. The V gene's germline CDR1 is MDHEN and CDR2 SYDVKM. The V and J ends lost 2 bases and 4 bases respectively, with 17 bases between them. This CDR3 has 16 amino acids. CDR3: CASSLRVRTPITEAFF. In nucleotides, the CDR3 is TGTGCCAGCAGTTTACGTGTCCGAACCCCGATCACTGAAGCTTTCTTT.

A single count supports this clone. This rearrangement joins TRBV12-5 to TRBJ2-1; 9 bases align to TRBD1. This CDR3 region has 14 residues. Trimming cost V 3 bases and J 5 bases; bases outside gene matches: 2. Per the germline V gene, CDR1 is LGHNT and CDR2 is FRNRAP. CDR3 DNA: TGTGCTAGTGGTTTACAGGGGGCAAACAATGAGCAGTTCTTC. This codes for CASGLQGANNEQFF.

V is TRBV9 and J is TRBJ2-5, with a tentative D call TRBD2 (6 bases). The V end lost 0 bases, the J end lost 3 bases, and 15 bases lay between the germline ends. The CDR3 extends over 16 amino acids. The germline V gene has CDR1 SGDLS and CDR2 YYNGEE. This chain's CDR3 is CASSVEDLALKETQYF. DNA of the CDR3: TGTGCCAGCAGCGTAGAAGATCTAGCGCTTAAAGAGACCCAGTACTTC.

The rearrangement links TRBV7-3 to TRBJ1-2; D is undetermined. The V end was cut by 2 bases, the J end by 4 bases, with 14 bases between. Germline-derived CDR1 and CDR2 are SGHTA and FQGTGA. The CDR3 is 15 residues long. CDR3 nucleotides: TGTGCCAGCAGCTTAGGAGATTACACTAGCTATGGCTACACCTTC. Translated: CASSLGDYTSYGYTF.

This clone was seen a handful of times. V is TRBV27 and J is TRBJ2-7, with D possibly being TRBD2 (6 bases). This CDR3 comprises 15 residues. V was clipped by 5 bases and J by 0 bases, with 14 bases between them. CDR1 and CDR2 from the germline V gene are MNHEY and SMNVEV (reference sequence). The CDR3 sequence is CASSPGTSSSYEQYF. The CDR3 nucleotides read TGTGCCAGCAGTCCCGGGACTTCCAGCTCCTACGAGCAGTACTTC.

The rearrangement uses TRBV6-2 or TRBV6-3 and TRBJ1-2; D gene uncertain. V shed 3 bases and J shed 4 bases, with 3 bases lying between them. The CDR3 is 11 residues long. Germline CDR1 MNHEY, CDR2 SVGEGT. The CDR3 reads CASSYLYGYTF. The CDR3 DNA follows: TGTGCCAGCAGTTATCTCTATGGCTACACCTTC.

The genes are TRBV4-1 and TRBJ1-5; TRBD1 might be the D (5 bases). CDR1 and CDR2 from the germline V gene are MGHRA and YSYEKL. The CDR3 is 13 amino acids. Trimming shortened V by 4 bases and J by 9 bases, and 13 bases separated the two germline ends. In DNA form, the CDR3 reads TGCGCCAGCAGCCCGGGACTGGGCCGGCCCCAGCATTTT. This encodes CASSPGLGRPQHF.

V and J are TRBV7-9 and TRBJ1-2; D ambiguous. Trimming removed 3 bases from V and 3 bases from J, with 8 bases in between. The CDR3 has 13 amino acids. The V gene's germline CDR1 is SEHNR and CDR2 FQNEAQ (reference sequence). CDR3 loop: CASSFGSDYGYTF. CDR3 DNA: TGTGCCAGCAGCTTCGGCAGTGACTATGGCTACACCTTC.